Listed here are 22 T cell receptor beta chains from one sample, sequenced in a study of Ad26.COV2.S vaccination and SARS-CoV-2 variants (dated by TCRdb to about 2021). Receptors were amplified or captured by the immunoSEQ multiplex PCR assay. TCRdb carries this immuneACCESS record with in-frame sequences only. Its versions omit some clonotypes, under half of them owing to an unresolved V gene in the studies checked, with the rest unexplained. This sample lists 200,000 to 250,000 clones; roughly 90% were detected once. In total, the top ten clones hold about 10% of the sample. This specimen's treatment or condition label, interpreted: around 19 received Ad26.COV2.S at low or high dose, single or two shots; 5 received placebo; per-sample allocation not given. For vaccine and placebo recipients, the sequenced repertoires came from samples collected on day 63 after the first injection. Material: peripheral blood, obtained in a trial of Ad26.COV2.S vaccine versus placebo. The receptor source for this set is a person between 18 and 65 years old who received the Ad26.COV2.S COVID-19 vaccine or a placebo.

This clone was seen only a few times. The V call is TRBV28, the J call TRBJ2-7; 9 bases map to TRBD1. The V gene end was trimmed by 7 bases and the J gene end by 2 bases; junction bases not matched to a gene: 12. CDR1 and CDR2 from the germline V gene are MDHEN and SYDVKM. The CDR3 length is 16 residues. The chain's CDR3 is CASTPSGTGLTYEQYF. DNA for the CDR3: TGTGCCAGCACCCCATCCGGGACAGGGCTTACCTACGAGCAGTACTTC. The full variable domain, in which reference TRBV28 and TRBJ2-7 provide the parts outside the CDR3, is DVKVTQSSRYLVKRTGEKVFLECVQDMDHENMFWYRQDPGLGLRLIYFSYDVKMKEKGDIPEGYSVSREKKERFSLILESASTNQTSMYLCASTPSGTGLTYEQYFGPGTRLTVT.

The chain employs TRBV5-4 and TRBJ2-3, with D possibly matching TRBD2 (5 bases). V was trimmed by 4 bases and J by 3 bases, leaving 15 bases between them. This CDR3 comprises 15 residues. Germline CDR1 and CDR2: SGHNT and YYREEE (reference sequence). The CDR3: CASSQDSGRTDTQYF. The DNA of the CDR3 is TGTGCCAGCAGCCAAGATTCGGGAAGGACAGATACGCAGTATTTT.

This chain uses TRBV19 with TRBJ2-5, with 7 positions matching TRBD2. CDR3 length: 17 amino acids. V lost 5 bases to trimming and J lost 5 bases; unmatched junction nucleotides: 17. Germline CDR1 LNHDA, CDR2 SQIVND (reference sequence). CDR3 nucleotides: TGTGCCAGTAGTGGGAGAGAGACTAGCATCCCTTGGGAGACCCAGTACTTC. As protein: CASSGRETSIPWETQYF.

This clone was seen more than once but under ten times. The rearrangement joins TRBV18 to TRBJ2-7; no clear D gene. Trimming removed 0 bases at V and 3 bases at J, with 9 bases between. The CDR3 covers 14 residues. Germline CDR1 reads KGHSH; CDR2 reads LQKENI. This CDR3 is CASSPPESGYEQYF. As DNA, the CDR3 is TGTGCCAGCTCACCACCGGAGAGTGGCTACGAGCAGTACTTC.

V is TRBV6-5 and J is TRBJ2-1, with D maybe TRBD2 (6 bases). V was trimmed by 5 bases and J by 10 bases, leaving 18 bases between them. The germline gives CDR1 MNHEY, CDR2 SVGAGI. This CDR3 is 14 amino acids long. The CDR3 is CASSPLNFLAEQFF. The CDR3 DNA reads as TGTGCCAGCAGTCCCCTCAATTTTCTAGCGGAGCAGTTCTTC.

This clone showed up just once. The rearrangement links TRBV28 to TRBJ2-7; D is perhaps TRBD2 (7 bases). Germline CDR1 is MDHEN and CDR2 is SYDVKM. CDR3 length equals 16 residues. The germline V and J ends were trimmed by 7 bases and 5 bases, with 24 bases remaining between them. The CDR3 sequence: CASKGGGGKGINEQYF. For the CDR3, the DNA is TGTGCCAGCAAGGGAGGGGGGGGTAAGGGAATCAACGAGCAGTACTTC.

The rearrangement joins TRBV6-5 to TRBJ1-4, with 7 bases that match TRBD1. V dropped 5 bases and J dropped 17; count of bases not matched to a gene: 8. This CDR3 spans 11 amino acids. CDR1 MNHEY and CDR2 SVGAGI come from the germline V gene. The CDR3 DNA reads TGTGCCAGCAGTACCGGGACAGCTTACTTTTTT. Translated, it gives CASSTGTAYFF.

J is TRBJ1-1 and V is TRBV6-6; TRBD1 might be the D (5 bases). Looked up from germline, CDR1 is MNHNY and CDR2 is SVGAGI (reference sequence). The V end was cut by 2 bases, the J end by 2 bases, with 9 bases between. The CDR3 runs to 14 residues. In DNA form, the CDR3 reads TGTGCCAGCAGTTACCGGGGGATAAACACTGAAGCTTTCTTT. Encoded protein: CASSYRGINTEAFF.

V and J are TRBV4-3 and TRBJ2-7; possibly TRBD1 or TRBD2 for D (5 bases each). This CDR3 comprises 17 residues. V gave up 0 bases and J gave up 1 base, with 16 bases separating them. Germline lookup yields CDR1 LGHNA and CDR2 YSLEER. CDR3 sequence (DNA): TGCGCCAGCAGCCAAGATACTAGGGGCAGGAAATCCTACGAGCAGTACTTC. This translates into CASSQDTRGRKSYEQYF.

V usage is TRBV28 and J usage is TRBJ2-3; TRBD1 matches at 8 bases. Germline CDR1 MDHEN, CDR2 SYDVKM. Trimming cost V 3 bases and J 2 bases; bases outside gene matches: 7. CDR3 length: 16 amino acids. CDR3 residues: CASSFPGTGDTDTQYF. The CDR3 DNA sequence: TGTGCCAGCAGTTTTCCCGGGACAGGAGACACAGATACGCAGTATTTT.

The CDR3 DNA is TGTGCCAGTAGTATAGCAAAAAGCTCCTACGAGCAGTACTTC. Translating gives CASSIAKSSYEQYF. The rearrangement joins TRBV19 to TRBJ2-7; no clear D gene. The CDR3 runs 14 residues. V was shortened by 1 base and J by 0 bases, with 7 bases between the two germline ends. Germline V gene data show CDR1 as LNHDA and CDR2 as SQIVND (reference sequence).

The chain recombines TRBV5-6 with TRBJ2-3; 7 positions match TRBD2. The V gene's germline CDR1 is SGHDT and CDR2 YYEEEE. The CDR3 has 15 residues. J lost 1 base, V lost 1 base, and 3 bases had no gene match. The CDR3 sequence: CASSLWAGGTDTQYF. The CDR3 bases are TGTGCCAGCAGCTTGTGGGCGGGGGGCACAGATACGCAGTATTTT.

The chain carries TRBV13 and TRBJ2-7; TRBD1 matches at 9 bases. Germline V gives CDR1 PRHDT, CDR2 FYEKMQ (reference sequence). The CDR3 totals 14 residues. J gave up 6 bases and V 5 bases, and 8 bases lay outside the gene matches. The CDR3 region has the DNA TGTGCCAGCAGCCCCCGGGACAGGGAATCCGAGCAGTACTTC. This codes for CASSPRDRESEQYF.

This clone was observed once. V and J are TRBV6-5 and TRBJ2-1; 11 bases map to TRBD2. The CDR3 has 15 residues. With 4 bases clipped from V and 6 bases from J, the junction kept 5 bases outside the gene matches. Germline V CDR1 and CDR2: MNHEY, SVGAGI. CDR3 sequence: CASSSLAGAGNEQFF. Written as DNA, the CDR3 is TGTGCCAGCAGTTCACTAGCGGGAGCTGGCAATGAGCAGTTCTTC.

Written as DNA, the CDR3 is TGTGCCAGCAGGGACGACAGGGGGCCGAATCAGCCCCAGCATTTT. Protein product: CASRDDRGPNQPQHF. The chain links TRBV7-9 to TRBJ1-5; TRBD1 matches at 10 bases. Trimming cost V 6 bases and J 4 bases; bases outside gene matches: 6. CDR3 length equals 15 residues. Per the germline V gene, CDR1 is SEHNR and CDR2 is FQNEAQ (reference sequence).

This clone has a handful of counts. The chain couples TRBV7-3 to TRBJ1-1; a weak D match, TRBD1 (5 bases). V dropped 5 bases and J dropped 0 bases, with 10 bases sitting between them. There are 14 residues in the CDR3. The germline CDR1 and CDR2 sequences are SGHTA and FQGTGA. The CDR3 reads CASSPGTMNTEAFF. The CDR3 DNA follows: TGTGCCAGCAGCCCCGGGACCATGAACACTGAAGCTTTCTTT.

The chain carries TRBV28 and TRBJ2-5; D might be TRBD1 or TRBD2, each matching 5 bases. V lost 6 bases and J 4 bases, leaving 15 bases between the germline ends. The CDR3 runs 14 residues. Germline V gives CDR1 MDHEN, CDR2 SYDVKM. The CDR3 protein is CASSSLFGAETQYF. The CDR3 region has the DNA TGTGCCAGCAGCTCACTCTTCGGGGCAGAGACCCAGTACTTC.

This chain joins TRBV7-9 and TRBJ1-2; D gene unclear. The CDR3 sequence is 14 residues long. Trimming left V 5 bases short and J 0 bases short, with 10 bases between. CDR1 is SEHNR and CDR2 is FQNEAQ in the germline V gene (reference sequence). CDR3 nucleotide sequence: TGTGCCAGCAGCCTCGGGAGCTCTAACTATGGCTACACCTTC. Protein sequence: CASSLGSSNYGYTF.

The chain links TRBV4-2 to TRBJ2-7; TRBD2 aligns across 11 bases. V shed 4 bases and J 5 bases; nucleotides not matched to a gene: 10. CDR1 is LGHNA and CDR2 is YNFKEQ in the germline V gene. The CDR3 has 16 amino acids. The CDR3 sequence: CASSPLLMTSGDEQYF. The CDR3 DNA sequence: TGTGCCAGCAGCCCCCTCCTCATGACTAGCGGGGACGAGCAGTACTTC.

This sequence joins TRBV5-1 and TRBJ2-5, with D possibly being TRBD1 (5 bases). The V gene lost 0 bases and the J gene lost 3 bases, with 9 bases spanning the gap. Germline CDR1 is SGHRS and CDR2 is YFSETQ. There are 14 residues in the CDR3. The CDR3 loop reads CASSLDQGKETQYF. The CDR3 bases are TGCGCCAGCAGCTTGGATCAGGGCAAAGAGACCCAGTACTTC.

The rearrangement links TRBV15 to TRBJ1-2; TRBD1 might be the D (5 bases). Germline V gene data show CDR1 as LNHNV and CDR2 as YYDKDF (reference sequence). The CDR3 sequence is 17 residues long. V shed 4 bases and J shed 5 bases, with 23 bases lying between them. CDR3 sequence: CATSNTGGPWAQYGYTF. DNA of the CDR3: TGTGCCACCAGCAACACGGGGGGACCCTGGGCCCAGTATGGCTACACCTTC.

V gene TRBV3-1 (or the pseudogene TRBV3-2) combines with J gene TRBJ1-1; 7 bases agree with TRBD1. The CDR3 has 17 amino acids. Losses at the gene ends were 5 bases for V and 0 bases for J; bases not matched to a gene: 12. Germline V gives CDR1 LGHDT, CDR2 YNNKEL (reference sequence). CDR3: CASSKPRAGGLNTEAFF. DNA for the CDR3: TGTGCCAGCAGCAAGCCCAGGGCAGGGGGACTGAACACTGAAGCTTTCTTT.